This T cell receptor (beta chain) was identified in a study of technical replicates of blood from a few donors. Assay used: immunoSEQ multiplex PCR; TCRdb lists only in-frame clones, some missing. The data hold about 88,000 clones, with about 94% observed a single time. This CDR3 comprises 15 residues. Trimming left V 3 bases short and J 0 bases short, with 13 bases between. Germline loops: CDR1 SGDLS, CDR2 YYNGEE. The rearrangement joins TRBV9 to TRBJ2-7; maybe TRBD2 (5 bases). The specimen was T cells isolated from PBMCs. The origin of this receptor is a human donor in good health. The CDR3 DNA reads as TGTGCCAGCAGCGCGAGCGGAAAGAGCTCCTACGAGCAGTACTTC. Translated, it gives CASSASGKSSYEQYF.